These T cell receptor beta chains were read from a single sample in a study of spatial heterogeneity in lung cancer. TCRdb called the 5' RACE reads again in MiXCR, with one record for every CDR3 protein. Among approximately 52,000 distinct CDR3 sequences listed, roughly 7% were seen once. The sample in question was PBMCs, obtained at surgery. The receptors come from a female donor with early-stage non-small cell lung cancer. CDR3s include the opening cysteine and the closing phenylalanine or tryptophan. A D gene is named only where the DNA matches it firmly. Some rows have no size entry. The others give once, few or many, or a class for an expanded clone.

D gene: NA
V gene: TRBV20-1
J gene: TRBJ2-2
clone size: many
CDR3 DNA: TGCAGTGCCCCGTCCCGGCGGAGCACCGGGGAGCTGTTTTTT
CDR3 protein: CSAPSRRSTGELFF

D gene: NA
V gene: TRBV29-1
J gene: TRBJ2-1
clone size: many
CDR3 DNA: TGCAGCGTTGGGATCTCCGTGGGGCGCAATGAGCAGTTCTTC
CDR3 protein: CSVGISVGRNEQFF

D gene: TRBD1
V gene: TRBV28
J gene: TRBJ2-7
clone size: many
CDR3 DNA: TGTGCCAGCAGTTCCTCCGGGACAGCCTTCTTCCCCTTCTACGAGCAGTACTTC
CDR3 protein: CASSSSGTAFFPFYEQYF

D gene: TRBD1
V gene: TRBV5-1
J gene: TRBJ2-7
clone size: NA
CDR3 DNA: TGCGCCAGCAGCCGGGACAGTACCTACGAGCAGTACTTC
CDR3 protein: CASSRDSTYEQYF

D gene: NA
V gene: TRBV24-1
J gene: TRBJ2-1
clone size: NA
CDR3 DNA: TGTGCCACCAGTGCACGGAATGAGCAGTTCTTC
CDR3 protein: CATSARNEQFF

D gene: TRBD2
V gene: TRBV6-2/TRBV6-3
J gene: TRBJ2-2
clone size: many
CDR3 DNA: TGTGCCAGCACCCGGCTAGCGGGGACGAACACCGGGGAGCTGTTTTTT
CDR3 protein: CASTRLAGTNTGELFF

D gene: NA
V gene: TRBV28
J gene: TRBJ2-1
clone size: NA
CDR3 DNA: TGTGCCAGCTTCCGAACCTACAATGAGCAGTTCTTC
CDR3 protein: CASFRTYNEQFF

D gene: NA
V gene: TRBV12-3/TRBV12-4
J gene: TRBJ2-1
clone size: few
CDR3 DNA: TGTGCCAGCAGTTTGAGGGGGAACGATGAGCAGTTCTTC
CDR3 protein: CASSLRGNDEQFF

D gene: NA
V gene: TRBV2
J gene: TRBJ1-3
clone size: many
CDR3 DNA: TGTGCCAGCAACCAAGGGGCGAATGGAAACACCATATATTTT
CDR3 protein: CASNQGANGNTIYF

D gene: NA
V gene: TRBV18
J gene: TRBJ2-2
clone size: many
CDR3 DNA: TGTGCCAGCTCACCACGCTCCGGGAACACCGGGGAGCTGTTTTTT
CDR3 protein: CASSPRSGNTGELFF

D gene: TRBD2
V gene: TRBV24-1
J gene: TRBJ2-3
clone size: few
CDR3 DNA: TGTGCCACCAGTGACACTAGCGGGGGGGCCTTGGGCACAGATACGCAGTATTTT
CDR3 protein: CATSDTSGGALGTDTQYF

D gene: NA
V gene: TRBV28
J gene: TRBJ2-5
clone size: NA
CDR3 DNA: TGTGCCACCCACGGAGGGAAGAACTTTGAGACCCAGTACTTC
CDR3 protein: CATHGGKNFETQYF

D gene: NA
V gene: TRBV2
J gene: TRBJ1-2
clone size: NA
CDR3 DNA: TGTGCCAGCAGAGTGACAGGTGGCGGCTACACCTTC
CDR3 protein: CASRVTGGGYTF

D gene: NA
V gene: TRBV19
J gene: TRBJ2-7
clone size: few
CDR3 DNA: TGTGCCAGTAGTATAGGCGAAGGGAAGCAGTACTTC
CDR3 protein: CASSIGEGKQYF

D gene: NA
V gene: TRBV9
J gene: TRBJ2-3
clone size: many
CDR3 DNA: TGTGCCAGCAGCGTAGGCCCGCCCGCAGATACGCAGTATTTT
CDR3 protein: CASSVGPPADTQYF

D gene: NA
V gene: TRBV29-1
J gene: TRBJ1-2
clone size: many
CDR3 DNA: TGCAGCGTTGAAGAGGGTATGGGCTACACCTTC
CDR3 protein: CSVEEGMGYTF

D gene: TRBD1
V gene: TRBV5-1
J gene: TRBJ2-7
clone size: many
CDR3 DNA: TGCGCCAGCAGCCTGACAGGGTACTACGAGCAGTACTTC
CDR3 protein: CASSLTGYYEQYF

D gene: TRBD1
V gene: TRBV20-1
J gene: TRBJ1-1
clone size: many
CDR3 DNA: TGCAGTGCTCTCCCGGACAGGTTTTGGGGCCTACGCGTTGAAGCTTTCTTT
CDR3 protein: CSALPDRFWGLRVEAFF